This T cell receptor (beta chain) was captured by sequencing in a study of cytomegalovirus exposure and HLA in healthy donors. The CDR3 has 14 residues. Germline V CDR1 and CDR2: SEHNR, FQNEAQ (reference sequence). Trimming left V 5 bases short and J 5 bases short, with 14 bases between. This clone is a singleton in its sample. Clones were read by immunoSEQ multiplex PCR, and TCRdb kept only the in-frame ones, dropping some. The sample has over 100,000 clones, roughly 90% seen once. The chain combines TRBV7-9 with TRBJ2-3; D is possibly TRBD1 (5 bases). The sequence was obtained from a woman aged 18-30 years in good health and CMV-seronegative. Specimen: PBMCs. CDR3 nucleotide sequence: TGTGCCAGCAGCGGTTGGCAGGGAATAGATACGCAGTATTTT. Amino acid sequence: CASSGWQGIDTQYF. Supplemented by reference TRBV7-9 and TRBJ2-3, the full variable domain reads DTGVSQNPRHKITKRGQNVTFRCDPISEHNRLYWYRQTLGQGPEFLTYFQNEAQLEKSRLLSDRFSAERPKGSFSTLEIQRTEQGDSAMYLCASSGWQGIDTQYFGPGTRLTVL.